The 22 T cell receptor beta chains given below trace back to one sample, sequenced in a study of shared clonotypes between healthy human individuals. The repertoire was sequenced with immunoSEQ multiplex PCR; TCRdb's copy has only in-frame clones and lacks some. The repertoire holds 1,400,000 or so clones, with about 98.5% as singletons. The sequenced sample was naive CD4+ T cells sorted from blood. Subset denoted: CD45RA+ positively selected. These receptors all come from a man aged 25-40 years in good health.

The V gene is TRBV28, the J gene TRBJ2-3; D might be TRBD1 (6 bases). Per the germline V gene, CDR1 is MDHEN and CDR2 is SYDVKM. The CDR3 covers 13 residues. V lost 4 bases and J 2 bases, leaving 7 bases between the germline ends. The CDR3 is CASSWDNTDTQYF. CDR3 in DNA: TGTGCCAGCAGTTGGGACAACACAGATACGCAGTATTTT.

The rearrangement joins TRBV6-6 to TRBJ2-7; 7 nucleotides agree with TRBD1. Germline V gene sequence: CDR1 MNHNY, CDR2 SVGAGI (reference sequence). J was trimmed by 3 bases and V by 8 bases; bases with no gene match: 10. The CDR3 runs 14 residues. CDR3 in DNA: TGTGCCAGCCGATATCCGGGACAGCGCTACGAGCAGTACTTC. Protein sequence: CASRYPGQRYEQYF.

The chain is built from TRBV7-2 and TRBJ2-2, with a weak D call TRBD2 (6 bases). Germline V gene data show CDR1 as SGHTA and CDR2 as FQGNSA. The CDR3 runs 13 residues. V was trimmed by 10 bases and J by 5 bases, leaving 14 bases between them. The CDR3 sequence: CATSRGRTGELFF. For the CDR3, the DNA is TGTGCCACCTCTCGAGGGAGGACCGGGGAGCTGTTTTTT. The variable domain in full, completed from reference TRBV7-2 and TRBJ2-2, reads GAGVSQSPSNKVTEKGKDVELRCDPISGHTALYWYRQSLGQGLEFLIYFQGNSAPDKSGLPSDRFSAERTGGSVSTLTIQRTQQEDSAVYLCATSRGRTGELFFGEGSRLTVL.

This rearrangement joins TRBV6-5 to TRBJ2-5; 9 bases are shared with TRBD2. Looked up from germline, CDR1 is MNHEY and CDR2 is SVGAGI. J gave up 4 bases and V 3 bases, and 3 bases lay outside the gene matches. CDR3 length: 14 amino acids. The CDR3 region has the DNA TGTGCCAGCAGTTATAGCGGGAGTGCAGAGACCCAGTACTTC. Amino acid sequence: CASSYSGSAETQYF.

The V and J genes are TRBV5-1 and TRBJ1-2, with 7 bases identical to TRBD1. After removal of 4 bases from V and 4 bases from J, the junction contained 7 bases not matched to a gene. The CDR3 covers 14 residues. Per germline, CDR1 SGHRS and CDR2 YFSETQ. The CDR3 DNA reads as TGCGCCAGCAGCATGCCGGACAGGACCTATGGCTACACCTTC. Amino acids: CASSMPDRTYGYTF.

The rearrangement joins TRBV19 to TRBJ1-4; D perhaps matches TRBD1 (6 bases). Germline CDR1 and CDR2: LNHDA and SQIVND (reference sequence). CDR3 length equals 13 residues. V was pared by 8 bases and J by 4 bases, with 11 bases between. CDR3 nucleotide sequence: TGTGCCAGTCGAGGACAGCATAATGAAAAACTGTTTTTT. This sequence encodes CASRGQHNEKLFF.

The CDR3 here is CASSLGTDYGYTF. The CDR3 DNA reads TGTGCCAGCAGCCTCGGGACAGACTATGGCTACACCTTC. This chain uses TRBV5-4 with TRBJ1-2; 7 bases match TRBD1. CDR1 is SGHNT, CDR2 YYREEE, per germline (reference sequence). The CDR3 contains 13 residues. J was trimmed by 3 bases and V by 4 bases; bases with no gene match: 3.

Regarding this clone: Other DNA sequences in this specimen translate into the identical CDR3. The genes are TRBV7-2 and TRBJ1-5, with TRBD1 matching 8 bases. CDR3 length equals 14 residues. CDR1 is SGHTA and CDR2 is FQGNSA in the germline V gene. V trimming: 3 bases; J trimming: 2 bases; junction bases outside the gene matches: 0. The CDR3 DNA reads TGTGCCAGCAGCTTGGGACAGGGCAATCAGCCCCAGCATTTT. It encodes CASSLGQGNQPQHF.

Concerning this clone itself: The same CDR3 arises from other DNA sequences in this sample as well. The CDR3 reads CASSPGQGSYNEQFF. For the CDR3, the DNA is TGCGCCAGCAGCCCCGGACAGGGCTCCTACAATGAGCAGTTCTTC. V and J are TRBV5-1 and TRBJ2-1; TRBD1 agrees at 8 bases. With 4 bases clipped from V and 0 bases from J, the junction kept 3 bases outside the gene matches. CDR3 length equals 15 residues. Germline V CDR1 and CDR2: SGHRS, YFSETQ.

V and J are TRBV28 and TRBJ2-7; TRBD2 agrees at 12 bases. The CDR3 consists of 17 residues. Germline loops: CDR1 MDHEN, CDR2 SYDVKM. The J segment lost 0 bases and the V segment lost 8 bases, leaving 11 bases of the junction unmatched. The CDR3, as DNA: TGTGCCAGCCGGCCCTTGGGACTAGCGGGCCTCTCCTACGAGCAGTACTTC. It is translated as CASRPLGLAGLSYEQYF.

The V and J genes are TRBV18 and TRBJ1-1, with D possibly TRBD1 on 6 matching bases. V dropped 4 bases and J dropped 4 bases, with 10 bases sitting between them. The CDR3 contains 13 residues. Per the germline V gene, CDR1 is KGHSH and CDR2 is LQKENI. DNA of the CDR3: TGTGCCAGCTCACTGGGGGGGCTCACTGAAGCTTTCTTT. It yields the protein CASSLGGLTEAFF.

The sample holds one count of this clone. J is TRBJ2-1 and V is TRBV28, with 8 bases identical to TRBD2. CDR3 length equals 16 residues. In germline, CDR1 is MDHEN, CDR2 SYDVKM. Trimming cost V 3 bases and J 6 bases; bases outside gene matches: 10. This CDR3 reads CASSFPALTSGNEQFF. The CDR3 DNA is TGTGCCAGCAGTTTCCCCGCCCTAACTAGCGGCAATGAGCAGTTCTTC.

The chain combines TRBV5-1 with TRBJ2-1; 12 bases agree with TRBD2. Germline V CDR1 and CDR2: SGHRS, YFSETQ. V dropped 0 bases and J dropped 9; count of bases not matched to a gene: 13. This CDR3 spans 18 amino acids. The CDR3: CASSLGHLAGGVLSEQFF. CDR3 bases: TGCGCCAGCAGCTTGGGTCACCTAGCGGGAGGGGTTTTGAGTGAGCAGTTCTTC.

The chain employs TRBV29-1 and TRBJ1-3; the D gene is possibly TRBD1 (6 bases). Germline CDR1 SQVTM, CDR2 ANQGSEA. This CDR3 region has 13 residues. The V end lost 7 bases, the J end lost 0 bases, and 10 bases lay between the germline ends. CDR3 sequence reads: CSAGHSSGNTIYF. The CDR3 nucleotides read TGCAGCGCGGGACATAGCTCTGGAAACACCATATATTTT.

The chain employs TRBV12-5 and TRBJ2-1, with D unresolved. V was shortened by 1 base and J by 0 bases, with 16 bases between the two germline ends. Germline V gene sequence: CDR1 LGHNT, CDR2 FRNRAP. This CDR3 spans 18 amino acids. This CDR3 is CASGLGRLRRNSYNEQFF. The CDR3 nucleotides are TGTGCTAGTGGTTTGGGGAGACTCCGCCGTAACTCCTACAATGAGCAGTTCTTC.

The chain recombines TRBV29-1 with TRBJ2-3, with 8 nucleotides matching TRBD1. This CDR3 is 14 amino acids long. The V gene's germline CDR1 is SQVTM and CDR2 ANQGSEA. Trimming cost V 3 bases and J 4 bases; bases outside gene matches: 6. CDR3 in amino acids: CSVDARGLADTQYF. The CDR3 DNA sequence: TGCAGCGTTGATGCCAGGGGGCTGGCAGATACGCAGTATTTT.

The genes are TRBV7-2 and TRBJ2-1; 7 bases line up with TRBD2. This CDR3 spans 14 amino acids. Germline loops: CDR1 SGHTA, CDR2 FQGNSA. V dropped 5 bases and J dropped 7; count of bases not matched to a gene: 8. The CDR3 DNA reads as TGTGCCAGCAGCCTTGAGGGAGGGCTGAATGAGCAGTTCTTC. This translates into CASSLEGGLNEQFF.

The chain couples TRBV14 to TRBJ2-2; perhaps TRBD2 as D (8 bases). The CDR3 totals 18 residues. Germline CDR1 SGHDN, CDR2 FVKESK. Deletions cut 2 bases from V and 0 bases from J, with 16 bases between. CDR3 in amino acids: CASSQITGGTANTGELFF. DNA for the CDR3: TGTGCCAGCAGCCAAATCACGGGGGGGACAGCGAACACCGGGGAGCTGTTTTTT.

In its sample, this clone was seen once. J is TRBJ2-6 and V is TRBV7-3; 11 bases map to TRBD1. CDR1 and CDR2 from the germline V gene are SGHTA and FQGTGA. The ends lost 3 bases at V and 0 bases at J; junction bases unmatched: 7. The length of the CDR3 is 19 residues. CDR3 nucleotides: TGTGCCAGCAGCTTGTTGGGACAGGGGGTGTCCTCTGGGGCCAACGTCCTGACTTTC. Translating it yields CASSLLGQGVSSGANVLTF.

CDR3 sequence (DNA): TGTGCCAGCTCAATCGGACAGATATCTTACAATGAGCAGTTCTTC. Its protein product is CASSIGQISYNEQFF. V usage is TRBV18 and J usage is TRBJ2-1, with D possibly matching TRBD1 (6 bases). CDR1 and CDR2 (germline): KGHSH, LQKENI. The ends were cut back, 5 bases at V and 4 bases at J, with 15 bases in the middle. This CDR3 contains 15 residues.

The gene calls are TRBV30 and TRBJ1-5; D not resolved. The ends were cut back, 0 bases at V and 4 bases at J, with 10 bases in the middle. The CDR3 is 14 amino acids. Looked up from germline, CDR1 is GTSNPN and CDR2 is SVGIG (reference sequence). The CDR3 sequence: CAWSVSVGNQPQHF. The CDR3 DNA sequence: TGTGCCTGGAGTGTAAGTGTGGGGAATCAGCCCCAGCATTTT.

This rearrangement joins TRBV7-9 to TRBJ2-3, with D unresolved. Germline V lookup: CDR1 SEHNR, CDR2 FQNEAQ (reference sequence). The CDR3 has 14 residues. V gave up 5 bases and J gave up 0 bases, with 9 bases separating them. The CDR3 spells CASSPYRSTDTQYF. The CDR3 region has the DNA TGTGCCAGCAGCCCCTATCGGAGCACAGATACGCAGTATTTT.